The 6 T cell receptor beta chains listed next were all sequenced from one sample in a study of control samples from healthy donors and cancer patients. The method was immunoSEQ multiplex PCR; TCRdb's version includes in-frame clones alone and lacks a portion of them. The sample contains some 120,000 clones, roughly 87% of which appear only once. What was sequenced was blood. These receptors were obtained from a man between 18 and 35 years old in good health.

This rearrangement joins TRBV18 to TRBJ1-1, with D uncertain. Germline V lookup: CDR1 KGHSH, CDR2 LQKENI. The length of the CDR3 is 15 residues. The V gene lost 3 bases and the J gene lost 4 bases, with 15 bases spanning the gap. The CDR3 region has the DNA TGTGCCAGCTCACCGTCTCCGGGAGTCGGCACTGAAGCTTTCTTT. Amino acids: CASSPSPGVGTEAFF. Full variable domain (missing parts from reference TRBV18 and TRBJ1-1): NAGVMQNPRHLVRRRGQEARLRCSPMKGHSHVYWYRQLPEEGLKFMVYLQKENIIDESGMPKERFSAEFPKEGPSILRIQQVVRGDSAAYFCASSPSPGVGTEAFFGQGTRLTVV.

The V call is TRBV7-3, the J call TRBJ2-3; D perhaps matches TRBD2 (5 bases). Trimming took off 2 bases at V and 0 bases at J, with 9 bases between the two ends. The CDR3 length is 15 residues. The germline gives CDR1 SGHTA, CDR2 FQGTGA. CDR3 bases: TGTGCCAGCAGCTTAGGAGGCAGGAGCACAGATACGCAGTATTTT. As protein: CASSLGGRSTDTQYF.

This clone was observed a few times. This sequence joins TRBV7-2 and TRBJ1-5, with no clear D. V lost 5 bases and J lost 2, with 7 bases in between. The germline V gene encodes CDR1 SGHTA and CDR2 FQGNSA. The CDR3 has 13 residues. CDR3 in DNA: TGTGCCAGCAGCCACAGTGGCAATCAGCCCCAGCATTTT. Encoded protein: CASSHSGNQPQHF.

The V call is TRBV9, the J call TRBJ1-1; no reliable D call. The CDR3 length is 14 residues. Trimming removed 0 bases at V and 2 bases at J, with 8 bases between. Germline CDR1 is SGDLS and CDR2 is YYNGEE. CDR3 region: CASSVERFNTEAFF. CDR3 bases: TGTGCCAGCAGCGTAGAACGGTTTAACACTGAAGCTTTCTTT.

The chain couples TRBV4-3 to TRBJ1-2; no reliable D call. This CDR3 contains 15 residues. V was shortened by 0 bases and J by 2 bases, with 10 bases between the two germline ends. From germline, CDR1 is LGHNA and CDR2 YSLEER. CDR3 residues: CASSQDPRTNYGYTF. The CDR3 coding sequence is TGCGCCAGCAGCCAAGATCCTAGGACCAACTATGGCTACACCTTC.

The rearrangement links TRBV7-8 to TRBJ1-2, with TRBD1 matching 10 bases. There are 15 residues in the CDR3. The junction had 8 bases not matched to a gene; V was cut back by 2 bases and J by 8 bases. From germline, CDR1 is SGHVS and CDR2 FQNEAQ. The CDR3 reads CASSLFPGQGYGYTF. The CDR3 nucleotides read TGTGCCAGCAGCTTATTCCCGGGACAGGGGTACGGCTACACCTTC. The complete variable domain, with remaining parts taken from reference TRBV7-8 and TRBJ1-2, reads GAGVSQSPRYKVAKRGQDVALRCDPISGHVSLFWYQQALGQGPEFLTYFQNEAQLDKSGLPSDRFFAERPEGSVSTLKIQRTQQEDSAVYLCASSLFPGQGYGYTFGSGTRLTVV.